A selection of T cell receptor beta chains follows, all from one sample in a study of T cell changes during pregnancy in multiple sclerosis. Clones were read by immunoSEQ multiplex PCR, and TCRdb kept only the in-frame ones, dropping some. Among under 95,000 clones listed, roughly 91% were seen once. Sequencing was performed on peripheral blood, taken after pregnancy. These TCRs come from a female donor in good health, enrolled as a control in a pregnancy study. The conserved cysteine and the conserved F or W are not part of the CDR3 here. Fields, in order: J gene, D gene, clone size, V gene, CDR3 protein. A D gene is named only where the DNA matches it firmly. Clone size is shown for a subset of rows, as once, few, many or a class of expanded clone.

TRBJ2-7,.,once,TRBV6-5,ASSYGAGSEQY
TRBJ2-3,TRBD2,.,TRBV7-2,ASSLASAGADTQY
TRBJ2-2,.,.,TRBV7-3,ASSFRNTGELF
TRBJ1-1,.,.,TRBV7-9,ASSLEGGAF
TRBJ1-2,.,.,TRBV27,ASRGTGGPYGYT
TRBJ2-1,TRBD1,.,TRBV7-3,ASSKGQGANEQF
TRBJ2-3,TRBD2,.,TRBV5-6,ASSFRTSSTDTQY
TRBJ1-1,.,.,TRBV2,ASQVMNTEAF
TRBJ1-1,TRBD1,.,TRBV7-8,ASSLDGDRGRIGAF
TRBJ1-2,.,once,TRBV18,ASSPRLEQQGNYGYT
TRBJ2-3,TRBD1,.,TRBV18,ASSRQGASTDTQY
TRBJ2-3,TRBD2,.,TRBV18,ASSPLSGGTTDTQY
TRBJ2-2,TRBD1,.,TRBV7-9,ASSLRDRNTGELF
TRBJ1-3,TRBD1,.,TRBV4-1,ASSQTTGTYTIY
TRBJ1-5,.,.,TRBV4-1,ASSQDPQQPQH
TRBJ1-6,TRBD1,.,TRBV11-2,ASSQPGQGASPLH
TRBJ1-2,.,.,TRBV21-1,ASSKGTDRGRLGHYGYT
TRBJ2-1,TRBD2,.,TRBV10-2,ASTRTSGGNEQF
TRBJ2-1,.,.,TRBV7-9,ASRSGAGDFLEQF
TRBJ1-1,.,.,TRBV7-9,ASSLGGYQAF
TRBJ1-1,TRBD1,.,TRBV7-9,ASSSRGTVSPNTEAF
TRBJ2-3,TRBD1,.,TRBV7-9,ASGDRGHY
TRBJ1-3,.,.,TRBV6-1,ASMKGDPGNTIY
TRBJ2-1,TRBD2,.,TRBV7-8,ASSLVGGTTGNEQF
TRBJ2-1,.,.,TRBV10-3,AISESTGGNEQF
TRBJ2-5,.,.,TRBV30,AWTLAGERGTQY
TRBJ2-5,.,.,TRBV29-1,SVDFRVQETQY
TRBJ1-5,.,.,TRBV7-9,ASSPLRGGGNQPQH
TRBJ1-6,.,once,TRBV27,ASSLVMGLADSPLH
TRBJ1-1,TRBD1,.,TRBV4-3,ASSQGHRGTEAF
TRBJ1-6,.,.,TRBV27,ASSLLQTRSSYNSPLH
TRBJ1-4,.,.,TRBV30,AWSSTTNEKLF
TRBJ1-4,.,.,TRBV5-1,ASSLSGFGEKLF
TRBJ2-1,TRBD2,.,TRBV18,ASSPLAGGEQF
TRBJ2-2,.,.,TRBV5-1,ASSYTGSRLTGELF
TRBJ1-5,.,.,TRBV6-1,ASSDPDGGAWQPQH
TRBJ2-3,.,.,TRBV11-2,ASSLGSVTDTQY
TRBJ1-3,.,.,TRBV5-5,ASSLGVGSPLSGNTIY
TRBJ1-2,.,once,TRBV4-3,ASSQQGENYGYT
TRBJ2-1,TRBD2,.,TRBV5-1,ASSSGRADYNEQF
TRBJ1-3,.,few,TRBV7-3,ASSLTGTGNTIY
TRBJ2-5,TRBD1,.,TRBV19,ATRNVDRGETQY
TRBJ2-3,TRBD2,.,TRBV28,ASSLSGGLTDTQY
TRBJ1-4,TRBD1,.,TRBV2,ASRRGQGEEKLF